This T cell receptor beta chain emerged from a study of blood T cell repertoires in COVID-19. Study overall: Material from acute and convalescent COVID-19 was sourced from the United States, Italy and Spain.

Deletions cut 6 bases from V and 5 bases from J, with 10 bases between. This CDR3 region has 11 residues. Germline loops: CDR1 SQVTM, CDR2 ANQGSEA. Patients of the Seattle cohort, enrolled during active infection, were followed longitudinally. In the study's own analysis: Using reference gene primer amplification, nucleated cell counts were estimated. Sequencing used immunoSEQ multiplex PCR; TCRdb keeps in-frame clones, though not all of them. That table furnishes V, J and clone size, whereas the DNA furnished D and trimming. Of around 120,000 clones listed, nearly 90% are singletons. The J gene is TRBJ1-1, the V gene TRBV29-1; no definite D call. The specimen sequenced was peripheral blood. The clonotype comes from a woman between 55 and 75 years old with COVID-19, enrolled during active disease. The CDR3 DNA reads TGCAGCGTGGAGAGAGTGACTGAAGCTTTCTTT. Translating gives CSVERVTEAFF.